The 21 T cell receptor beta chains below all came from one sample that was sequenced in a study of post-analysis software for immune sequencing data. No cognate antigen is known for these TCRs. Prepared TCR beta cDNA libraries contained unique molecular identifiers. TCRdb analysed the PCR reads with MiXCR anew, one entry per CDR3 protein. The repertoire includes about 770,000 distinct CDR3 sequences, about half of them detected once, and approximately 4.4% sits in the top ten. Whole-study findings and limits: The five TRBV segments detected at higher frequency in patients than in controls included TRBV5-6, TRBV5-1 and TRBV20-1.

Specimen: blood. All receptors come from a girl aged 10 to 17 with multiple sclerosis.

The chain is built from TRBV6-5 and TRBJ2-1; D gene uncertain. Per germline, CDR1 MNHEY and CDR2 SVGAGI. The CDR3 loop spans 16 amino acids. Trimming removed 5 bases from V and 6 bases from J, with 20 bases in between. The CDR3: CASSHLGLGAANEQFF. The CDR3 region has the DNA TGTGCCAGCAGTCACCTTGGTCTAGGAGCCGCCAATGAGCAGTTCTTC.

The chain employs TRBV12-3 or TRBV12-4 and TRBJ1-5; D remains unclear. The V gene lost 6 bases and the J gene lost 2 bases, with 23 bases spanning the gap. CDR3 length: 18 residues. CDR3 sequence: CASSLVGVGVVGNQPQHF. CDR3 bases: TGTGCCAGCAGCCTCGTGGGCGTGGGAGTTGTAGGCAATCAGCCCCAGCATTTT.

This sequence joins TRBV20-1 and TRBJ2-1, with 11 bases that match TRBD2. Germline V gene sequence: CDR1 DFQATT, CDR2 SNEGSKA (reference sequence). Unmatched junction bases numbered 10, after V lost 6 bases and J lost 9 bases. The CDR3 runs to 14 residues. This CDR3 is CSAVPGTSGGEQFF. DNA for the CDR3: TGCAGTGCAGTCCCCGGGACTAGCGGTGGTGAGCAGTTCTTC.

The V gene is TRBV6-2 or TRBV6-3, the J gene TRBJ2-1; D remains ambiguous. Trimming removed 5 bases at V and 5 bases at J, with 16 bases between. The CDR3 contains 15 residues. Looked up from germline, CDR1 is MNHEY and CDR2 is SVGEGT. The CDR3 here is CASSAPENTDNEQFF. The CDR3 nucleotides are TGTGCCAGCAGTGCACCCGAGAATACTGACAATGAGCAGTTCTTC.

This clonotype was observed once. The rearrangement joins TRBV19 to TRBJ2-7; D is ambiguous. Germline-derived CDR1 and CDR2 are LNHDA and SQIVND (reference sequence). This CDR3 is built from 13 residues. Between the trimmed V and J ends, which lost 4 bases and 5 bases, there was a span of 12 bases. Here the CDR3 reads CASSTNRLNEQYF. In nucleotides, the CDR3 is TGTGCCAGTAGTACTAACCGCCTGAACGAGCAGTACTTC.

This clonotype was seen a few times. The chain's CDR3 is CASSPYQIDGTEAFF. In nucleotides, the CDR3 is TGCGCCAGCAGCCCTTACCAAATCGACGGCACTGAAGCTTTCTTT. The rearrangement links TRBV5-1 to TRBJ1-1; the D is unclear. Germline values: CDR1 SGHRS, CDR2 YFSETQ. Deletions cut 4 bases from V and 4 bases from J, with 17 bases between. This CDR3 region has 15 residues.

The rearrangement joins TRBV20-1 to TRBJ1-2; D may be TRBD1 (5 bases). This CDR3 has 13 amino acids. CDR1 is DFQATT, CDR2 SNEGSKA, per germline (reference sequence). V was cut by 5 bases and J by 4 bases, with 14 bases left in between. The CDR3 sequence: CSAWAGIGYGYTF. CDR3 bases: TGCAGTGCTTGGGCAGGGATAGGCTATGGCTACACCTTC.

The V and J genes are TRBV12-3 or TRBV12-4 and TRBJ1-5; D call uncertain. This CDR3 has 16 amino acids. The V end was cut by 1 base, the J end by 2 bases, with 12 bases between. CDR3 residues: CASSLVAARGNQPQHF. As DNA, the CDR3 is TGTGCCAGCAGTTTAGTGGCGGCTAGAGGCAATCAGCCCCAGCATTTT.

This clonotype has just a few counts. The V and J genes are TRBV12-3 or TRBV12-4 and TRBJ2-1, with TRBD2 matching 9 bases. The V and J ends lost 4 bases and 7 bases, in that order; junction bases with no gene match: 11. The CDR3 runs 16 residues. This chain's CDR3 is CASSSPLAGVSNEQFF. For the CDR3, the DNA is TGTGCCAGCAGTTCCCCTTTAGCGGGAGTTTCAAATGAGCAGTTCTTC.

Remarks on this clonotype: The junction differs from germline at one of its ends, possibly a read error. The J gene is TRBJ2-6, the V gene TRBV13; the D is unclear. Per germline, CDR1 PRHDT and CDR2 FYEKMQ (reference sequence). This CDR3 has 16 amino acids. CDR3 residues: CASSLVRASGTNVLTF. In DNA form, the CDR3 reads TGTGCCAGCAGCTTGGTCCGGGCTTCTGGGACCAACGTCCTGACTTTC. Drawing the rest from reference TRBV13 and TRBJ2-6, the complete variable domain is AAGVIQSPRHLIKEKRETATLKCYPIPRHDTVYWYQQGPGQDPQFLISFYEKMQSDKGSIPDRFSAQQFSDYHSELNMSSLELGDSALYFCASSLVRASGTNVLTFGAGSRLTVL.

This clonotype occurred a few times. V and J are TRBV29-1 and TRBJ2-1; 10 bases map to TRBD2. The CDR3 is 13 residues long. V shed 5 bases, J shed 4 bases, and the junction held 2 bases outside the gene matches. Germline loops: CDR1 SQVTM, CDR2 ANQGSEA. As DNA, the CDR3 is TGCAGCGTTTATAGCGGGGGGTACAATGAGCAGTTCTTC. Translated, it gives CSVYSGGYNEQFF.

This clonotype was detected a few times. J is TRBJ2-7 and V is TRBV28; D not certain. Germline CDR1 and CDR2: MDHEN and SYDVKM. The CDR3 totals 15 residues. Trimming pared 3 bases from V and 0 bases from J, leaving 12 bases between. This chain's CDR3 is CASSFIAASSYEQYF. DNA of the CDR3: TGTGCCAGCAGTTTTATCGCGGCATCCTCCTACGAGCAGTACTTC.

This chain links TRBV2 with TRBJ1-5, with 10 nucleotides matching TRBD1. The CDR3 runs to 17 residues. Per the germline V gene, CDR1 is SNHLY and CDR2 is FYNNEI. The ends lost 7 bases at V and 3 bases at J; junction bases unmatched: 12. In DNA form, the CDR3 reads TGTGCCAGCATTCGGGACAGGGGCCACTTCTCCAATCAGCCCCAGCATTTT. This gives the protein CASIRDRGHFSNQPQHF.

This clonotype has a handful of counts. The chain couples TRBV6-5 to TRBJ2-1, with a possible D match to TRBD2 (6 bases). Germline V gene lookup returns CDR1 MNHEY and CDR2 SVGAGI. The CDR3 loop spans 18 amino acids. Trimming stripped 0 bases from V and 0 bases from J, with 15 bases between. The DNA of the CDR3 is TGTGCCAGCAGTTACTCTACGACTAGAATAATCTCCTACAATGAGCAGTTCTTC. The encoded protein is CASSYSTTRIISYNEQFF.

This clonotype was observed a handful of times. The CDR3 coding sequence is TGTGCCAGCAGCCAAGGCGAGCGGATCCTTCAAGAGACCCAGTACTTC. This sequence encodes CASSQGERILQETQYF. The chain is built from TRBV14 and TRBJ2-5; D might be TRBD2 (5 bases). Looked up from germline, CDR1 is SGHDN and CDR2 is FVKESK. V was shortened by 1 base and J by 2 bases, with 14 bases between the two germline ends. CDR3 length equals 16 residues.

This sequence joins TRBV29-1 and TRBJ1-5; the match to TRBD1 covers 8 bases. V lost 5 bases, J lost 2 bases, and 5 bases stayed unmatched. The CDR3 totals 14 residues. Germline V gene sequence: CDR1 SQVTM, CDR2 ANQGSEA. The DNA for the CDR3 is TGCAGCGTTTCCGGGACAGGTGGCAATCAGCCCCAGCATTTT. Protein sequence: CSVSGTGGNQPQHF.

The gene calls are TRBV12-3 or TRBV12-4 and TRBJ1-1; D perhaps matches TRBD1 (5 bases). Trimming removed 8 bases at V and 4 bases at J, with 17 bases between. There are 14 residues in the CDR3. CDR3 nucleotide sequence: TGTGCCAGCGCGTGGGGGGGAGGTGTCACTGAAGCTTTCTTT. It is translated as CASAWGGGVTEAFF.

Only one count was recorded for this clonotype. The V gene is TRBV28, the J gene TRBJ1-4; D not resolved. Trimming pared 6 bases from V and 8 bases from J, leaving 16 bases between. CDR1 MDHEN and CDR2 SYDVKM come from the germline V gene. The CDR3 loop spans 14 amino acids. The CDR3 is CASSPDPGDEKLFF. CDR3 coding DNA: TGTGCCAGCAGCCCGGACCCTGGAGACGAAAAACTGTTTTTT.

The chain employs TRBV4-2 and TRBJ1-1; a possible D gene is TRBD1 (5 bases). The CDR3 has 16 amino acids. The germline CDR1 and CDR2 sequences are LGHNA and YNFKEQ. Trimming removed 0 bases at V and 1 base at J, with 12 bases between. As DNA, the CDR3 is TGTGCCAGCAGCCAAGATCGGGGACGGAAGAACACTGAAGCTTTCTTT. This sequence encodes CASSQDRGRKNTEAFF.

The chain is built from TRBV28 and TRBJ1-2; possible D gene TRBD1, 6 bases. This CDR3 comprises 12 residues. V gave up 8 bases and J gave up 6 bases, with 13 bases separating them. From germline, CDR1 is MDHEN and CDR2 SYDVKM. The CDR3, as DNA: TGTGCCAGCCTGCAGGGGATTGATGGCTACACCTTC. Its protein product is CASLQGIDGYTF.

The chain combines TRBV20-1 with TRBJ2-7; D is tentatively TRBD1 or TRBD2 (5 bases each). The CDR3 length is 12 residues. CDR1 DFQATT and CDR2 SNEGSKA come from the germline V gene (reference sequence). V lost 3 bases and J 3 bases, leaving 9 bases between the germline ends. CDR3 loop: CSASRDGYEQYF. For the CDR3, the DNA is TGCAGTGCTAGCCGGGACGGCTACGAGCAGTACTTC.